Below are 28 T cell receptor beta chains sequenced from a single sample in a study of breast tumors, draining lymph nodes, adjacent tissues. A single record per CDR3 protein comes from TCRdb applying MiXCR to the multiplex PCR reads. The table lists 11,000 or so distinct CDR3 sequences, over 45% of them singletons. Sequencing was carried out using breast tumor tissue. The receptors here all came from a female donor with breast cancer. Some clones in this sample may be carry-over from other donors' samples.

V gene TRBV12-3 or TRBV12-4 combines with J gene TRBJ2-7; maybe TRBD1 (5 bases). The CDR3 loop spans 12 amino acids. V was cut by 6 bases and J by 3 bases, with 9 bases left in between. The CDR3 sequence is CASRLGLYEQYV. CDR3 sequence (DNA): TGTGCCAGCAGGTTGGGGCTCTACGAGCAGTACGTC.

This clonotype was observed a handful of times. The chain recombines TRBV10-2 with TRBJ2-7; D uncertain. The CDR3 consists of 13 residues. CDR1 and CDR2 (germline): WSHSY, SAAADI. V was clipped by 0 bases and J by 2 bases, with 5 bases between them. The CDR3 protein is CASSESSAYEQYF. The CDR3, as DNA: TGCGCCAGCAGTGAGTCGTCGGCCTACGAGCAGTACTTC.

In its sample, this clonotype was seen once. The chain is built from TRBV2 and TRBJ2-3; tentatively, D is TRBD1 (6 bases). The V end lost 7 bases, the J end lost 3 bases, and 8 bases lay between the germline ends. This CDR3 has 12 residues. Looked up from germline, CDR1 is SNHLY and CDR2 is FYNNEI. The CDR3 loop is CASKRGTDTQYF. The CDR3 DNA sequence: TGTGCCAGCAAGAGGGGGACAGATACGCAGTATTTT.

The table lists this clonotype with many counts. V gene TRBV4-1 combines with J gene TRBJ1-5; D not certain. V was cut by 0 bases and J by 3 bases, with 3 bases left in between. The CDR3 is made up of 13 amino acids. Germline V gene sequence: CDR1 MGHRA, CDR2 YSYEKL. This CDR3 is CASSQDYNQPQHF. CDR3 bases: TGCGCCAGCAGCCAAGATTACAATCAGCCCCAGCATTTT.

This clonotype has more than one count but fewer than ten. The chain has TRBV6-5 and TRBJ2-3; 7 bases match TRBD2. The trim removed 8 bases at V and 0 bases at J, leaving 2 bases unmatched. Germline V gene sequence: CDR1 MNHEY, CDR2 SVGAGI. This CDR3 contains 13 residues. CDR3 amino acids: CASQAGSTDTQYF. In DNA, the CDR3 is TGTGCCAGCCAAGCGGGGAGCACAGATACGCAGTATTTT.

The chain is built from TRBV5-1 and TRBJ2-5; D may be TRBD2 (5 bases). The V gene's germline CDR1 is SGHRS and CDR2 YFSETQ. The CDR3 runs to 15 residues. Trimming took off 0 bases at V and 5 bases at J, with 14 bases between the two ends. CDR3 bases: TGCGCCAGCAGCTTGGAGCCGGGAACGGGGGAGACCCAGTACTTC. Translating it yields CASSLEPGTGETQYF. The full variable domain, rest sourced from reference TRBV5-1 and TRBJ2-5, is KAGVTQTPRYLIKTRGQQVTLSCSPISGHRSVSWYQQTPGQGLQFLFEYFSETQRNKGNFPGRFSGRQFSNSRSEMNVSTLELGDSALYLCASSLEPGTGETQYFGPGTRLLVL.

Concerning this clonotype itself: Since no conserved phenylalanine or tryptophan closes the CDR3, a read error is the likely cause. The rearrangement links TRBV7-7 to TRBJ2-1; unclear D gene. The CDR3 loop spans 13 amino acids. Germline-derived CDR1 and CDR2 are SSHAT and FNYEAQ (reference sequence). The CDR3 nucleotides read TGTGCTAGCAGCTCCAGCGTCTACTATCAGCAGTTCCAG. This codes for CASSSSVYYQQFQ.

This clonotype was counted only a few times. The genes are TRBV7-6 and TRBJ2-5; D is unresolved. The CDR3 length is 12 residues. The germline V gene has CDR1 SGHVS and CDR2 FNYEAQ. Trimming cost V 8 bases and J 4 bases, with 11 bases left between them. This CDR3 reads CASGLATETQYF. The CDR3 bases are TGTGCCAGCGGCCTCGCTACAGAGACCCAGTACTTC.

CDR3 DNA: TGTGCCAGCAGGGTTAGACTAGATCTAAATGAGCAGTACTTC. Residues: CASRVRLDLNEQYF. The rearrangement uses TRBV2 and TRBJ2-7, with D possibly matching TRBD2 (6 bases). This CDR3 has 14 amino acids. V lost 6 bases to trimming and J lost 7 bases, with 19 bases between them. Germline lookup yields CDR1 SNHLY and CDR2 FYNNEI.

The V gene is TRBV24-1, the J gene TRBJ2-1, with TRBD2 matching 10 bases. After removal of 7 bases from V and 9 bases from J, the junction contained 11 bases not matched to a gene. The length of the CDR3 is 15 residues. Germline V gene sequence: CDR1 KGHDR, CDR2 SFDVKD. The CDR3 DNA follows: TGTGCCACCAGGGGGGGTAGCGGGGGGTTTGGTGAGCAGTTCTTC. This gives the protein CATRGGSGGFGEQFF.

A single count supports this clonotype. This chain joins TRBV24-1 and TRBJ1-4; unclear D gene. Germline CDR1 reads KGHDR; CDR2 reads SFDVKD. Trimming stripped 4 bases from V and 5 bases from J, with 4 bases between. The CDR3 runs 12 residues. The CDR3 here is CATSEKNEKLFF. CDR3 DNA sequence: TGTGCCACCAGTGAGAAGAATGAAAAACTGTTTTTT.

The chain links TRBV11-2 to TRBJ1-2, with D maybe TRBD1 (5 bases). The CDR3 is made up of 19 amino acids. Deletions cut 4 bases from V and 7 bases from J, with 31 bases between. Germline CDR1 reads SGHAT; CDR2 reads FQNNGV. The CDR3 coding sequence is TGTGCCAGCAGCTCGCATAGGGGCGGGGGTCAAGGAAGTAAAAGTGGCTACACCTTC. It codes for CASSSHRGGGQGSKSGYTF. Filled out from reference TRBV11-2 and TRBJ1-2, the complete variable domain reads EAGVAQSPRYKIIEKRQSVAFWCNPISGHATLYWYQQILGQGPKLLIQFQNNGVVDDSQLPKDRFSAERLKGVDSTLKIQPAKLEDSAVYLCASSSHRGGGQGSKSGYTFGSGTRLTVV.

The rearrangement joins TRBV2 to TRBJ2-7; 7 nucleotides agree with TRBD1. Per germline, CDR1 SNHLY and CDR2 FYNNEI. The CDR3 is 12 amino acids. The V gene end was trimmed by 7 bases and the J gene end by 3 bases; junction bases not matched to a gene: 3. DNA of the CDR3: TGTGCCAGCACCGGGGACAGCTACGAGCAGTACTTC. It translates to CASTGDSYEQYF.

The sample holds a few counts of this clonotype. The chain combines TRBV20-1 with TRBJ2-1, with 8 bases lining up with TRBD2. The ends lost 3 bases at V and 4 bases at J; junction bases unmatched: 20. CDR3 length: 19 residues. The V gene's germline CDR1 is DFQATT and CDR2 SNEGSKA (reference sequence). CDR3 sequence (DNA): TGCAGTGCTAGTAGAAAAGCGGGAGAGTCGGGTGGAACTTACAATGAGCAGTTCTTC. Protein sequence: CSASRKAGESGGTYNEQFF.

This chain uses TRBV5-8 with TRBJ2-3, with TRBD2 as a possible D gene (6 bases). Trimming pared 4 bases from V and 1 base from J, leaving 19 bases between. The CDR3 has 17 amino acids. Germline V gene lookup returns CDR1 SGHTS and CDR2 YDEGEE. The CDR3 DNA sequence: TGTGCCAGCAGCCCGGACCCCGGACTACTACGCACAGATACGCAGTATTTT. Protein sequence: CASSPDPGLLRTDTQYF. Drawing the rest from reference TRBV5-8 and TRBJ2-3, the complete variable domain is EAGVTQSPTHLIKTRGQQATLRCSPISGHTSVYWYQQALGLGLQFLLWYDEGEERNRGNFPPRFSGRQFPNYSSELNVNALELEDSALYLCASSPDPGLLRTDTQYFGPGTRLTVL.

The chain joins TRBV20-1 to TRBJ2-7; 10 nucleotides align to TRBD2. This CDR3 is built from 13 residues. The germline gives CDR1 DFQATT, CDR2 SNEGSKA (reference sequence). V was clipped by 5 bases and J by 4 bases; unmatched bases: 5. The CDR3 DNA is TGCAGTGCTCCTCCTAGCGGGAGTTACGAGCAGTACTTC. This gives the protein CSAPPSGSYEQYF.

This clonotype was counted at least ten times. The chain employs TRBV4-2 and TRBJ2-3; no firm D call. CDR3 length equals 14 residues. CDR1 and CDR2 from the germline V gene are LGHNA and YNFKEQ. Trimming shortened V by 7 bases and J by 1 base, and 12 bases separated the two germline ends. CDR3 nucleotide sequence: TGTGCCAGCACCCTCGATTTGGGCACAGATACGCAGTATTTT. Residues: CASTLDLGTDTQYF.

The chain uses TRBV20-1 and TRBJ2-7, with D possibly being TRBD1 or TRBD2 (5 bases each). Germline V gene data show CDR1 as DFQATT and CDR2 as SNEGSKA (reference sequence). The CDR3 is made up of 13 amino acids. V lost 6 bases to trimming and J lost 5 bases, with 17 bases between them. CDR3 sequence (DNA): TGCAGTGCCAGACCCACTAGGGGTCACGAGCAGTACTTC. The encoded protein is CSARPTRGHEQYF.

In its sample, this clonotype was seen a few times. The chain uses TRBV20-1 and TRBJ2-7; 10 positions agree with TRBD2. The CDR3 sequence is 17 residues long. V lost 0 bases to trimming and J lost 1 base; unmatched junction nucleotides: 9. Germline CDR1 is DFQATT and CDR2 is SNEGSKA (reference sequence). The CDR3 region is CSARDPRTSGYSYEQYF. The CDR3 DNA sequence: TGCAGTGCTAGAGACCCCCGGACTAGCGGATATTCCTACGAGCAGTACTTC.

The chain combines TRBV20-1 with TRBJ2-5; 7 bases agree with TRBD2. Losses at the gene ends were 6 bases for V and 2 bases for J; bases not matched to a gene: 12. CDR3 length equals 15 residues. In germline, CDR1 is DFQATT, CDR2 SNEGSKA (reference sequence). The CDR3 spells CSARPGRARQETQYF. In nucleotides, the CDR3 is TGCAGTGCAAGGCCAGGGAGGGCCCGACAAGAGACCCAGTACTTC.

In its sample, this clonotype was seen a few times. This rearrangement joins TRBV29-1 to TRBJ2-1; 11 bases fit TRBD2. The CDR3 is 13 amino acids. The junction had 7 bases not matched to a gene; V was cut back by 8 bases and J by 7 bases. Germline V gives CDR1 SQVTM, CDR2 ANQGSEA. The CDR3 spells CSTIAGGGNEQFF. The CDR3 bases are TGCAGCACCATAGCGGGAGGGGGTAATGAGCAGTTCTTC.

This chain connects TRBV5-1 to TRBJ1-2, with TRBD1 identical over 7 bases. Trimming removed 0 bases from V and 8 bases from J; junction bases left unmatched: 4. The CDR3 totals 13 residues. Per the germline V gene, CDR1 is SGHRS and CDR2 is YFSETQ. CDR3 DNA sequence: TGCGCCAGCAGCTTGGACAGGGGATTCGGCTACACCTTC. Translation gives CASSLDRGFGYTF.

In its sample, this clonotype was seen many times. This chain joins TRBV6-1 and TRBJ2-2; no reliable D call. V dropped 2 bases and J dropped 1 base, with 11 bases sitting between them. Germline CDR1 is MNHNS and CDR2 is SASEGT. This CDR3 region has 16 residues. CDR3 coding DNA: TGTGCCAGCAGTGAATCTCGACAAGAGAACACCGGGGAGCTGTTTTTT. Protein sequence: CASSESRQENTGELFF.

The V gene is TRBV6-5, the J gene TRBJ2-3; 11 bases line up with TRBD2. The CDR3 runs 15 residues. CDR1 is MNHEY and CDR2 is SVGAGI in the germline V gene. The trim removed 5 bases at V and 5 bases at J, leaving 6 bases unmatched. CDR3 sequence (DNA): TGTGCCAGCAGTGGGACTCTAGCGGGGGGAGATACGCAGTATTTT. Its protein product is CASSGTLAGGDTQYF.

J is TRBJ1-6 and V is TRBV27; 9 bases match TRBD1. The CDR3 loop spans 16 amino acids. In germline, CDR1 is MNHEY, CDR2 SMNVEV (reference sequence). V was pared by 6 bases and J by 7 bases, with 10 bases of the junction left unmatched. In nucleotides, the CDR3 is TGTGCCAGCAGCCCAGCCCCGGGACAGGGAAATTCACCCCTCCACTTT. This codes for CASSPAPGQGNSPLHF.

Turning to this clonotype: A much bigger clone sits one base away, suggesting this may be a read error. This chain links TRBV7-2 with TRBJ2-7; no clear D. Germline-derived CDR1 and CDR2 are SGHTA and FQGNSA. The CDR3 is 15 residues long. CDR3 in amino acids: CASSLAETETYEQHF. CDR3 nucleotides: TGTGCCAGCAGCTTAGCGGAGACGGAGACCTACGAGCAGCACTTC. The variable domain in full, completed from reference TRBV7-2 and TRBJ2-7, reads GAGVSQSPSNKVTEKGKDVELRCDPISGHTALYWYRQSLGQGLEFLIYFQGNSAPDKSGLPSDRFSAERTGGSVSTLTIQRTQQEDSAVYLCASSLAETETYEQHFGPGTRLTVT.

The chain has TRBV29-1 and TRBJ1-2, with unresolved D. CDR3 length equals 15 residues. Germline loops: CDR1 SQVTM, CDR2 ANQGSEA. V lost 7 bases, J lost 4 bases, and 22 bases lay in between. In DNA, the CDR3 is TGCAGCGCCCCTGAGAGTCCCTCCGGAGTCTATGGCTACACCTTC. Residues: CSAPESPSGVYGYTF.

By share, this clonotype ranks as medium-sized. The CDR3 DNA reads TGTACCTCTAGGGCTAGCGGGGACAATGAGCAGTTCTTC. Its protein product is CTSRASGDNEQFF. The chain uses TRBV7-9 and TRBJ2-1, with 9 bases that match TRBD2. CDR3 length: 13 amino acids. The germline V gene has CDR1 SEHNR and CDR2 FQNEAQ (reference sequence).